The clone carrying this TCR beta chain was seen many times. Its antigen remains unidentified. J gave up 2 bases and V 5 bases, and 7 bases lay outside the gene matches. This CDR3 has 15 amino acids. CDR1 and CDR2 from the germline V gene are MDHEN and SYDVKM. Authors of the study amplified TCR beta CDR3 regions from RNA transcripts. TCR CDR3 regions were first amplified by RT-PCR with HTBI primers. Each CDR3 protein is one row after TCRdb ran MiXCR on the multiplex PCR reads. The data contain roughly 560,000 distinct CDR3 sequences, roughly 14% of them singletons. The sample comes from a study of T cells in Graves' hyperthyroidism and ophthalmopathy. Study-wide points: A 13 V-J signature model discriminated ophthalmopathy versus stable hyperthyroidism. Among thyroid clonotypes expanded above 0.001, most also appeared in blood.

Sequenced: blood. This clonotype originated in a woman between 40 and 55 years old with Graves' ophthalmopathy. The chain couples TRBV28 to TRBJ2-5, with TRBD1 matching 8 bases. As DNA, the CDR3 is TGTGCCAGCAGTCCATCGGGACAGGCTCAAGAGACCCAGTACTTC. Translating it yields CASSPSGQAQETQYF.